This T cell receptor (beta chain) was identified in a study of T cell responses to AZD1222 COVID-19 vaccine. Study-wide results and caveats: Among vaccine-associated CD4 TCRs, coverage spanned spike, with dominance at 160-218 and 743-854. The reported proportion of spike-specific TCRs targeting unmutated variant regions was nearly half.

TCRdb's copy holds only in-frame clones and misses some; the assay was immunoSEQ multiplex PCR. Of some 150,000 clones detected, around 94% appear once; the ten largest clones hold 2.6%. Of note for this clone: What it recognizes is unknown. Its ends do not fully match the called genes, so a read error is possible.

Germline CDR1 reads MNHEY; CDR2 reads SMNVEV (reference sequence). The CDR3 covers 11 residues. This specimen was peripheral blood, taken on day 0 of AZD1222 vaccination. The rearrangement links TRBV27 to TRBJ1-2; D not certain. The clonotype was recovered from an adult in good health. The CDR3 DNA sequence: TGTGCCAGCAGTTTCGGCTTCGCCCTGTATTTC. This encodes CASSFGFALYF.